The clone carrying this T cell receptor beta chain showed up just a few times. Unique molecular identifiers were incorporated during preparation of the TCRbeta library. A single record per CDR3 protein comes from TCRdb applying MiXCR to the PCR reads. Counted here are over 550,000 distinct CDR3 sequences, about 10% occurring once; the ten biggest clones make up about 4%. This specimen belongs to a study of T-cell reconstitution after alpha-beta-depleted transplantation in children. The ends lost 5 bases at V and 7 bases at J; junction bases unmatched: 14. The CDR3 totals 16 residues. From germline, CDR1 is LNHDA and CDR2 SQIVND (reference sequence).

The starting material was PBMCs from the stem cell graft donor, obtained from the stem cell graft. This TCR was recovered from a human donor who donated a stem cell graft to a child with acute myeloid leukemia. The chain combines TRBV19 with TRBJ2-1; 7 bases map to TRBD2. In DNA, the CDR3 is TGTGCCAGTAGTCCCCGGGAAGCGGGAACCCGGAATGAGCAGTTCTTC. Its protein is CASSPREAGTRNEQFF.